This entry lists 9 T cell receptor beta chains sequenced from one sample in a study of blood T cell repertoires in COVID-19. Sequenced by immunoSEQ multiplex PCR; TCRdb stores in-frame clones only, minus some. The table has under 200,000 clones, approximately 89% seen once. The sequencing sample was made of peripheral blood. These receptors originate from a man aged 65 to 85 with acute or convalescent COVID-19.

V is TRBV5-6 and J is TRBJ2-2, with a possible D match to TRBD2 (6 bases). The CDR3 is 16 amino acids. V was pared by 2 bases and J by 2 bases, with 13 bases between. Germline V lookup: CDR1 SGHDT, CDR2 YYEEEE. The CDR3 loop reads CASSFRFAGNTGELFF. The CDR3 nucleotides are TGTGCCAGCAGCTTCAGGTTTGCGGGAAACACCGGGGAGCTGTTTTTT. The variable domain in full, completed from reference TRBV5-6 and TRBJ2-2, reads DAGVTQSPTHLIKTRGQQVTLRCSPKSGHDTVSWYQQALGQGPQFIFQYYEEEERQRGNFPDRFSGHQFPNYSSELNVNALLLGDSALYLCASSFRFAGNTGELFFGEGSRLTVL.

This clone appeared a single time. The V and J genes are TRBV27 and TRBJ2-2, with D perhaps TRBD2 (6 bases). V was shortened by 3 bases and J by 6 bases, with 14 bases between the two germline ends. The CDR3 is 15 residues long. The V gene's germline CDR1 is MNHEY and CDR2 SMNVEV (reference sequence). The CDR3 region is CASSLEGRMSGELFF. CDR3 DNA: TGTGCCAGCAGTTTGGAGGGGAGGATGTCCGGGGAGCTGTTTTTT.

This clone was observed a handful of times. The chain links TRBV27 to TRBJ2-4, with TRBD1 matching over 7 bases. CDR1 MNHEY and CDR2 SMNVEV come from the germline V gene (reference sequence). V lost 10 bases, J lost 0 bases, and 12 bases stayed unmatched. There are 16 residues in the CDR3. The CDR3 coding sequence is TGTGCCACCCGACAGGGTTCCCCTCTAGCCAAAAACATTCAGTACTTC. Amino acid sequence: CATRQGSPLAKNIQYF.

This chain links TRBV5-1 with TRBJ2-3; 8 bases are shared with TRBD1. This CDR3 is built from 20 residues. V shed 0 bases, J shed 2 bases, and the junction held 17 bases outside the gene matches. Germline V CDR1 and CDR2: SGHRS, YFSETQ. The CDR3 DNA is TGCGCCAGCAGCTTGGACTTACTCCGGGACAGGAGACAATTCACAGATACGCAGTATTTT. This gives the protein CASSLDLLRDRRQFTDTQYF.

The chain recombines TRBV6-5 with TRBJ1-5; D uncertain. V was shortened by 5 bases and J by 0 bases, with 11 bases between the two germline ends. Germline CDR1 and CDR2: MNHEY and SVGAGI. This CDR3 region has 15 residues. Here the CDR3 DNA reads TGTGCCAGCAGTATAAATTTTTATAGCAATCAGCCCCAGCATTTT. As protein: CASSINFYSNQPQHF.

The rearrangement joins TRBV24-1 to TRBJ1-3; D not resolved. In germline, CDR1 is KGHDR, CDR2 SFDVKD. With 6 bases removed from V and 4 bases from J, the gap between germline ends came to 6 bases. The CDR3 length is 12 residues. The CDR3 reads CATSREGNTIYF. The CDR3 region has the DNA TGTGCCACCAGTCGGGAGGGAAACACCATATATTTT.

The chain recombines TRBV9 with TRBJ2-5; 9 bases map to TRBD2. After removal of 3 bases from V and 2 bases from J, the junction contained 8 bases not matched to a gene. Per germline, CDR1 SGDLS and CDR2 YYNGEE. The CDR3 runs 16 residues. The CDR3 region has the DNA TGTGCCAGCAGCGCGGGAGCGACTAGCGGACAAGAGACCCAGTACTTC. Amino acid sequence: CASSAGATSGQETQYF.

This clone was counted only a few times. V is TRBV29-1 and J is TRBJ1-2; 9 nucleotides agree with TRBD1. The junction had 12 bases not matched to a gene; V was cut back by 6 bases and J by 7 bases. Germline CDR1 SQVTM, CDR2 ANQGSEA. This CDR3 is 14 amino acids long. The DNA for the CDR3 is TGCAGCGTCGACATCTACACAGGGGGCAGTGGCTACACCTTC. Translation gives CSVDIYTGGSGYTF. Based on the CDR3 plus reference TRBV29-1 and TRBJ1-2, the full variable domain is SAVISQKPSRDICQRGTSLTIQCQVDSQVTMMFWYRQQPGQSLTLIATANQGSEATYESGFVIDKFPISRPNLTFSTLTVSNMSPEDSSIYLCSVDIYTGGSGYTFGSGTRLTVV.

The CDR3 DNA reads as TGTGCCAGCAGTTCAGTGGTTTATCAGCCCCAGCATTTT. It is translated as CASSSVVYQPQHF. J is TRBJ1-5 and V is TRBV12-3 or TRBV12-4; no clear D. This CDR3 is built from 13 residues. Trimming shortened V by 4 bases and J by 5 bases, and 9 bases separated the two germline ends.